The sequence of this TCR beta chain was determined in a study of T cell repertoires in cytomegalovirus infection. Study context: Selection of CMV epitopes for the study included recently identified HLA-C-restricted and well-studied HLA-B-restricted ones. Indications came from public TCR beta signatures; they pointed to CMV infection and to a matching HLA type.

This clonotype was counted between two and nine times. The antigen remains undetermined. One entry per CDR3 protein, called by TCRdb with MiXCR from the reads. The repertoire holds more than 65,000 distinct CDR3 sequences, with roughly half as singletons. V lost 5 bases and J 5 bases, leaving 13 bases between the germline ends. The CDR3 sequence is 13 residues long. Germline-derived CDR1 and CDR2 are SGHVS and FQNEAQ. The sample in question was CD8+ T cells from cultured PBMCs, obtained from culture after CMV antigen stimulation. This receptor was obtained from a human donor in good health (CMV status not recorded). Some clones in this sample may be carry-over from other donors' samples. The rearrangement uses TRBV7-8 and TRBJ2-7; D is perhaps TRBD2 (5 bases). CDR3 DNA sequence: TGTGCCAGCAGCCCGCTCGGGATCAACGAGCAGTACTTC. Translated, it gives CASSPLGINEQYF.